Detailed here is one TCR beta chain. This record belongs to a study of shared clonotypes between healthy human individuals. Germline lookup yields CDR1 LNHDA and CDR2 SQIVND (reference sequence). V lost 7 bases, J lost 0 bases, and 4 bases stayed unmatched. This CDR3 contains 15 residues. A CD45RA-negative memory subset and a CD45RA+ naive subset were separated from the CD4+ cells. Repertoires were generated with immunoSEQ multiplex PCR, while TCRdb's copy carries only in-frame clones and drops some. The table lists some 2,500,000 clones, over 85% of them singletons, with approximately 0.35% in the top ten.

The TCR was taken from a man between 18 and 29 years old in good health. Some clones in this sample may be carry-over from other donors' samples. Sequenced material: naive CD4+ T cells from PBMCs. The subset denotes: CD45RA+ positively selected. V and J are TRBV19 and TRBJ1-1; 11 positions agree with TRBD1. The CDR3 nucleotides are TGTGCCAGTATGGACAGGGGGCTAGTGAACACTGAAGCTTTCTTT. This encodes CASMDRGLVNTEAFF.